The clone carrying this T cell receptor (beta chain) was seen a single time. This record belongs to a study of blood T cell repertoires in COVID-19. For the study at large: Samples taken during acute and convalescent COVID-19 were collected in the United States, Italy and Spain. PBMCs, B-cell-depleted T cells, or T cells provided the cDNA or gDNA that made up the material.

The CDR3 runs 15 residues. Per germline, CDR1 ENHRY and CDR2 SYGVKD. The V segment lost 4 bases and the J segment 0 bases; nucleotides outside the gene matches: 2. In the source study's methods: Reference gene primer amplification in the assay estimated nucleated cell counts. Here immunoSEQ multiplex PCR was the method, and the copy in TCRdb shows in-frame clones only, minus some. The D gene and trimming were derived from the DNA, and the V and J assignments and clone size from that table. This sample has 250,000 to 300,000 clones, with over 75% found just once. The sample consisted of peripheral blood. The clonotype originates from a man in his fifties with active or convalescent COVID-19. The V gene is TRBV10-3, the J gene TRBJ2-2; TRBD2 matches at 7 bases. DNA for the CDR3: TGTGCCATCAGTGCGGGACTAACGAACACCGGGGAGCTGTTTTTT. This encodes CAISAGLTNTGELFF.